This T cell receptor (beta chain) stems from a study of blood T cell repertoires in COVID-19. Study overall: PBMCs, B-cell-depleted T cells, or T cells were the source of the cDNA or gDNA that made up the material.

Profiling relied on immunoSEQ multiplex PCR, and the TCRdb table lists in-frame clones only, not all of them. The table records over 100,000 clones, roughly 84% of them present only once. The study recruited people aged about 18 to 90 years across under 25 US areas. Which cohort a participant joined came from the clinical history participants gave. Two negative PCRs, clearance, or symptom resolution were required of recovered Cohort 3 donors. This clone was counted a single time. This receptor was obtained from a woman in her twenties or thirties who had recovered from COVID-19. The sequenced sample consisted of PBMCs or T cells enriched from blood (not recorded which).

CDR3 in amino acids: CASSLGSRVSLAFF. The DNA for the CDR3 is TGTGCCAGCAGCTTAGGTTCCAGGGTTTCGTTAGCTTTCTTT. The chain joins TRBV7-9 to TRBJ1-1; the D gene is possibly TRBD1 (5 bases). The CDR3 length is 14 residues. The V end was cut by 1 base, the J end by 10 bases, with 16 bases between. CDR1 is SEHNR and CDR2 is FQNEAQ in the germline V gene (reference sequence).